Listed below are T cell receptor beta chains from one sample, sequenced in a study of cytomegalovirus exposure and HLA in healthy donors. The protocol was immunoSEQ multiplex PCR, while the TCRdb copy is restricted to in-frame clones and leaves out a portion. The sample has 110,000 to 150,000 clones; about 94% are singletons. The specimen was PBMCs. These receptors were taken from a man younger than 30 in good health and CMV-seropositive. Both conserved end residues are part of each CDR3. D genes are given only for firm matches. Rows may omit the clone size; those that give it use once, few, many or a size class.

J | V | size | D | CDR3 | DNA
TRBJ1-2 | TRBV27 | . | TRBD1 | CASSLSQGGGLNYGYTF | TGTGCCAGCAGTTTATCACAGGGGGGCGGGTTAAACTATGGCTACACCTTC
TRBJ1-1 | TRBV12-2 | once | . | CASRLRDSPNTEAFF | TGTGCAAGTCGCCTACGGGACAGTCCGAACACTGAAGCTTTCTTT
TRBJ2-6 | TRBV6-6 | . | TRBD2 | CASSPGGAGANVLTF | TGTGCCAGCAGCCCGGGGGGGGCTGGGGCCAACGTCCTGACTTTC
TRBJ1-1 | TRBV2 | . | . | CASSQTGVGTEAFF | TGTGCCAGCAGTCAGACAGGAGTGGGGACTGAAGCTTTCTTT
TRBJ2-7 | TRBV29-1 | . | TRBD1 | CSVSSGTDPTYEQYF | TGCAGCGTTTCGTCAGGGACAGACCCAACCTACGAGCAGTACTTC
TRBJ1-2 | TRBV15 | . | TRBD1 | CATSRKGQGAVYGYTF | TGTGCCACCAGCAGAAAGGGACAGGGGGCCGTCTATGGCTACACCTTC
TRBJ2-5 | TRBV4-1 | . | . | CASRPIGRLAQETQYF | TGCGCCAGCCGACCGATAGGAAGACTGGCCCAAGAGACCCAGTACTTC
TRBJ1-1 | TRBV5-8 | . | . | CASSFRRQNTEAFF | TGTGCCAGCAGCTTTCGCAGACAGAACACTGAAGCTTTCTTT
TRBJ2-1 | TRBV14 | . | . | CASSHDGLSGKNEQFF | TGTGCCAGCAGCCATGACGGGTTAAGTGGCAAGAATGAGCAGTTCTTC
TRBJ2-7 | TRBV19 | . | . | CASTPGGQGVYEQYF | TGTGCCAGTACCCCAGGGGGGCAGGGGGTCTACGAGCAGTACTTC
TRBJ2-1 | TRBV18 | few | . | CASSPLGLNAQFF | TGTGCCAGCTCACCGCTAGGACTAAATGCGCAGTTCTTC
TRBJ1-4 | TRBV30 | . | . | CAWTPRILQGEKLFF | TGTGCCTGGACCCCTAGGATCCTTCAGGGAGAAAAACTGTTTTTT
TRBJ1-1 | TRBV5-6 | once | . | CASIKQGRGEAFF | TGTGCCAGCATCAAACAGGGAAGAGGTGAAGCTTTCTTT